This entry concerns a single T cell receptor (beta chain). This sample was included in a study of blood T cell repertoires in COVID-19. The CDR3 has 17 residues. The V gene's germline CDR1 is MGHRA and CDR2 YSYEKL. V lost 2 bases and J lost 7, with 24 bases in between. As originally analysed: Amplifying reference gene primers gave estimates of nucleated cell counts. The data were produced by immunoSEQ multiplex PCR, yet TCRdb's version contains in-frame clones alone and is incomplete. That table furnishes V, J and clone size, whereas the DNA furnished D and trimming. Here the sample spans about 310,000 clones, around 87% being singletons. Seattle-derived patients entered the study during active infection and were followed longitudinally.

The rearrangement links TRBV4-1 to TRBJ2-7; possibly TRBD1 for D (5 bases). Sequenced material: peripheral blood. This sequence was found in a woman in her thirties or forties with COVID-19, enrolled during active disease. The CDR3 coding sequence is TGCGCCAGCAGCCAACTCAGACAGCAGGCCCACAGGAGAGAGCAGTACTTC. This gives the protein CASSQLRQQAHRREQYF.